This T cell receptor beta chain was captured by sequencing in a study of cytotoxic CD8 clonotypes in ibrutinib-treated CLL. Study information: Productive templates per sample averaged 255,043; productive rearrangements, 94,082.

About this clone: Antigen unknown.

Trimming stripped 0 bases from V and 3 bases from J, with 11 bases between. Germline values: CDR1 LGHNA, CDR2 YNFKEQ. The CDR3 runs to 15 residues. Profiled with immunoSEQ multiplex PCR; TCRdb holds only in-frame clones, not every one. This sample has some 85,000 clones; around 77% occur once, and the top ten carry under 30%. General study findings and limits: Having risen at ibrutinib response, clonality had fallen back toward baseline by progression. Clonality measured at baseline exceeded age-matched healthy donors, tracking circulating CD8+ T-cell counts.

The chain couples TRBV4-2 to TRBJ1-2, with D unclear. Material: PBMCs, obtained after 24 months of ibrutinib treatment. The TCR was taken from a human donor with chronic lymphocytic leukemia. The CDR3 DNA is TGTGCCAGCAGCCAAGATAACACGGGTGACTATGGCTACACCTTC. This gives the protein CASSQDNTGDYGYTF.